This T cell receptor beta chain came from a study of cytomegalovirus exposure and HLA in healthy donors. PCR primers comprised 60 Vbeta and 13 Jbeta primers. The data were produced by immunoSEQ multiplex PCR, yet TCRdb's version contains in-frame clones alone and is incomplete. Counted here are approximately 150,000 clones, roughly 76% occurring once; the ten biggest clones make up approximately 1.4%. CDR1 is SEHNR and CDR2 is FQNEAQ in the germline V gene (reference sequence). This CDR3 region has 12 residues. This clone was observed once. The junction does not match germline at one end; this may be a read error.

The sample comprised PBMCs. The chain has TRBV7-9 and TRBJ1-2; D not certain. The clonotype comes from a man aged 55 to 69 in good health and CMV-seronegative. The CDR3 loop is CSSSRENYGYTF. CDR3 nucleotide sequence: TGTTCCAGCAGCCGAGAAAACTATGGCTACACCTTC.